The clone carrying this T cell receptor beta chain has more than one count but fewer than ten. Antigen specificity is unknown. This entry belongs to a study of T cells after yellow fever vaccination. Overall study results and limits: The secondary response peaked faster, at day 5 versus 15, but was weaker. Sorted repertoires could include abundant contaminating clonotypes from bulk cells.

MiXCR, run by TCRdb on the 5' RACE reads, gives a single entry per CDR3 protein. The sample consists of a few hundred thousand distinct CDR3 sequences, less than 20% of them appearing once. CDR1 and CDR2 from the germline V gene are SGHDN and FVKESK. J was trimmed by 4 bases and V by 1 base; bases with no gene match: 5. This CDR3 has 16 residues. The source is a man younger than 30 who received the YFV17D yellow fever vaccine. The chain has TRBV14 and TRBJ2-7; 12 bases are shared with TRBD2. The sequencing here drew on PBMCs, taken 5 to 6 days after the first yellow fever vaccination. The CDR3 protein is CASSQGWGTSGYEQYF. As DNA, the CDR3 is TGTGCCAGCAGCCAAGGCTGGGGGACTAGCGGGTACGAGCAGTACTTC.